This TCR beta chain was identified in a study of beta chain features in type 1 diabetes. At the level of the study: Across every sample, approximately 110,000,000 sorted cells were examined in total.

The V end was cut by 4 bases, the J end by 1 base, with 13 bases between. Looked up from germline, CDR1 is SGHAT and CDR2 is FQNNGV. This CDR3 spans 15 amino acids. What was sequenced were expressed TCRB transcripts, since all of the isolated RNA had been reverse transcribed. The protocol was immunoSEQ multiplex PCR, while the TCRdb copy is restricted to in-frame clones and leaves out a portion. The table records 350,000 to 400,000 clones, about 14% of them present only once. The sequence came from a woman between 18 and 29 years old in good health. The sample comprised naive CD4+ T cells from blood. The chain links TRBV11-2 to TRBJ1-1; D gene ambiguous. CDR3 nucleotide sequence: TGTGCCAGCAGCTGGCCACAGTACGCGAACACTGAAGCTTTCTTT. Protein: CASSWPQYANTEAFF.